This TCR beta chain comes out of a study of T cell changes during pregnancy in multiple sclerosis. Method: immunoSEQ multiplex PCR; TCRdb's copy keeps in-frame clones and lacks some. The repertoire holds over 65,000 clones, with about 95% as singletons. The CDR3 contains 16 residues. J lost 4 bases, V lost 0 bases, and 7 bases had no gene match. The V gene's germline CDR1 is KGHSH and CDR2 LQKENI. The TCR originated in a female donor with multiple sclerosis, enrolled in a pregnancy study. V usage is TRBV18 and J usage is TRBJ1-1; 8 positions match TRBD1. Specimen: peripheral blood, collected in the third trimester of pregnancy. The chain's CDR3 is CASSPPSLQGGTEAFF. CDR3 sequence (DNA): TGTGCCAGCTCACCACCATCATTACAGGGGGGCACTGAAGCTTTCTTT.